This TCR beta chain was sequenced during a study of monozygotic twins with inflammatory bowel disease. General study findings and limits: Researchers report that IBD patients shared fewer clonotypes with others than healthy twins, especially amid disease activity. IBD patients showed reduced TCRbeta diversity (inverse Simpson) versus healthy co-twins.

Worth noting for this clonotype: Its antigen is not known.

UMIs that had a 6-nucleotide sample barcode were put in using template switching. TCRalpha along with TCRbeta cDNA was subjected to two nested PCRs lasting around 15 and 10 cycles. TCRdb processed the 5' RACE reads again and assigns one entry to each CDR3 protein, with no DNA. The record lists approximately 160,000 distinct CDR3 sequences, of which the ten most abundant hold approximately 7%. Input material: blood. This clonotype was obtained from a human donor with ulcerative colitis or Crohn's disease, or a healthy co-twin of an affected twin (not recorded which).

CDR3 region: CSVEETGLAQYF. The V gene is TRBV29-1, the J gene TRBJ2-5; as DNA is missing, the TRBD1 call by TCRdb cannot be tested. This CDR3 has 12 amino acids. Germline CDR1 SQVTM, CDR2 ANQGSEA.